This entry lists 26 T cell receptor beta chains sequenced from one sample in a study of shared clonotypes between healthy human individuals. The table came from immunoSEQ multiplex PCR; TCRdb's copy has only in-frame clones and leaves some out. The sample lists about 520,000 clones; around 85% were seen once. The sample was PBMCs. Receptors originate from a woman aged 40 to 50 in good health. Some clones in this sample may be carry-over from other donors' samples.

The CDR3 DNA follows: TGTGCCAGCAGCGCCGGGAGATACGAGCAGTACTTC. It is translated as CASSAGRYEQYF. V usage is TRBV7-2 and J usage is TRBJ2-7, with a possible D match to TRBD2 (6 bases). Germline CDR1 SGHTA, CDR2 FQGNSA. This CDR3 has 12 residues. Deletions cut 5 bases from V and 4 bases from J, with 9 bases between.

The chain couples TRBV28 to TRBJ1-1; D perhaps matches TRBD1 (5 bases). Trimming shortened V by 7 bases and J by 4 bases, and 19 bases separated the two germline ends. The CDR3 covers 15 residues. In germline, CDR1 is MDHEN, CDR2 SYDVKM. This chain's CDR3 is CASIPGSREGTEAFF. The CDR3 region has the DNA TGTGCCAGCATTCCGGGTAGCAGGGAAGGCACTGAAGCTTTCTTT.

The CDR3 is CASSRGGVSYNEQFF. In nucleotides, the CDR3 is TGTGCCAGCAGCCGGGGCGGAGTCTCCTACAATGAGCAGTTCTTC. The chain combines TRBV25-1 with TRBJ2-1, with D perhaps given as TRBD1 or TRBD2 (5 bases each). Per the germline V gene, CDR1 is MGHDK and CDR2 is SYGVNS. V gave up 6 bases and J gave up 0 bases, with 12 bases separating them. The CDR3 consists of 15 residues.

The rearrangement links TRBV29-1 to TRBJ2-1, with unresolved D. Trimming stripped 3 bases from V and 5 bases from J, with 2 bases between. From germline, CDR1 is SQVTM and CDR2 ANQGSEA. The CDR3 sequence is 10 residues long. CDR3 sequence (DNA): TGCAGCGTTGACGACAATGAGCAGTTCTTC. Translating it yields CSVDDNEQFF.

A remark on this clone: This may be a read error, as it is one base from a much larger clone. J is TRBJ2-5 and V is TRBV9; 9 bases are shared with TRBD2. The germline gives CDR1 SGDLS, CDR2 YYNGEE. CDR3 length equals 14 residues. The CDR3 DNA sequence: TGTGCCAGCAGCAGGGGACTAGCACAAGATACCCAGTACTTC. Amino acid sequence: CASSRGLAQDTQYF. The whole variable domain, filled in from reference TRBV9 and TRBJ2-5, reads DSGVTQTPKHLITATGQRVTLRCSPRSGDLSVYWYQQSLDQGLQFLIQYYNGEERAKGNILERFSAQQFPDLHSELNLSSLELGDSALYFCASSRGLAQDTQYFGPGTRLLVL.

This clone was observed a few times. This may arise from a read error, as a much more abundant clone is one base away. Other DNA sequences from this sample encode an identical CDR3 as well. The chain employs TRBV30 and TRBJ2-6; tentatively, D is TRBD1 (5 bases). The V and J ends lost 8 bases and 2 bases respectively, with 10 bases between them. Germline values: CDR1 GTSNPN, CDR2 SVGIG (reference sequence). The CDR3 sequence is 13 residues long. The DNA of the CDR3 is TGTGCCGGAAGGGGCGCTGGGGCCAACGTCCTGACTTTC. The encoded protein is CAGRGAGANVLTF.

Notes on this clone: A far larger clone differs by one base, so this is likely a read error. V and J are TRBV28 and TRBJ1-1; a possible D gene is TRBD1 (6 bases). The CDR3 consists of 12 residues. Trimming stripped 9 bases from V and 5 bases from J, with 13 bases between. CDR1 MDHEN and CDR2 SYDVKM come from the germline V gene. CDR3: CASRPGVTEAFF. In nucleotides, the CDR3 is TGTGCCAGTAGGCCAGGGGTAACTGAAGCTTTCTTT.

CDR3 in amino acids: CASSPKVLHQGAGQPQHF. Written as DNA, the CDR3 is TGTGCCAGCAGCCCCAAAGTCCTTCATCAGGGGGCAGGGCAGCCCCAGCATTTT. The chain links TRBV28 to TRBJ1-5; 8 bases are a match to TRBD1. CDR1 is MDHEN, CDR2 SYDVKM, per germline. V lost 6 bases and J lost 7; bases outside the gene matches: 20. This CDR3 has 18 residues.

The DNA of the CDR3 is TGCGCCAGCAGCTCCGTAATAGAGGGCACTGAAGCTTTCTTT. Translation gives CASSSVIEGTEAFF. The chain recombines TRBV5-1 with TRBJ1-1; D gene uncertain. The CDR3 has 14 residues. Germline lookup yields CDR1 SGHRS and CDR2 YFSETQ. V was clipped by 3 bases and J by 4 bases, with 13 bases between them.

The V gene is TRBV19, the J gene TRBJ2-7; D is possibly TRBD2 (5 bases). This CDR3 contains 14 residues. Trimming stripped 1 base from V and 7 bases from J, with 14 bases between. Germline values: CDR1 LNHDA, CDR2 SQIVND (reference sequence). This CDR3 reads CASSIVEGEAEQYF. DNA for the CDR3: TGTGCCAGTAGTATAGTTGAGGGAGAGGCGGAGCAGTACTTC.

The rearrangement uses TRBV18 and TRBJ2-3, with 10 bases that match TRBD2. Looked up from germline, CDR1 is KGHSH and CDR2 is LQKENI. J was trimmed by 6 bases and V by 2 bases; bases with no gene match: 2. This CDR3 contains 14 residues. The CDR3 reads CASSPGAGGDTQYF. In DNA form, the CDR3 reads TGTGCCAGCTCACCAGGAGCGGGGGGGGATACGCAGTATTTT.

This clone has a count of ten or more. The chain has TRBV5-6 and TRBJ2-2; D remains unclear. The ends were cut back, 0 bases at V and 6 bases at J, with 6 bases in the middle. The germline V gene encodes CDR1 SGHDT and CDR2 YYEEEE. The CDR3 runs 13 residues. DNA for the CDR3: TGTGCCAGCAGCTTGGAAGGGTCCGGGGAGCTGTTTTTT. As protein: CASSLEGSGELFF. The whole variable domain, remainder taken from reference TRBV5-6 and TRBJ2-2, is DAGVTQSPTHLIKTRGQQVTLRCSPKSGHDTVSWYQQALGQGPQFIFQYYEEEERQRGNFPDRFSGHQFPNYSSELNVNALLLGDSALYLCASSLEGSGELFFGEGSRLTVL.

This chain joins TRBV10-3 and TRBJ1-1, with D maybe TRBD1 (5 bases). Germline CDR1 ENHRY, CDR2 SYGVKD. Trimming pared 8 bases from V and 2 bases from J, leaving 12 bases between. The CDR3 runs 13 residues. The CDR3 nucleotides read TGTGCCATCCAAGTGACAGCTAACACTGAAGCTTTCTTT. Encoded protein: CAIQVTANTEAFF.

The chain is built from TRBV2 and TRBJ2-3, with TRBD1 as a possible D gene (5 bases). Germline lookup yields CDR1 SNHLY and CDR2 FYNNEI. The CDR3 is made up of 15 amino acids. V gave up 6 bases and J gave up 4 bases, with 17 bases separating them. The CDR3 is CASSQGLPRADTQYF. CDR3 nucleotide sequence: TGTGCCAGCAGCCAGGGTTTGCCCCGCGCAGATACGCAGTATTTT. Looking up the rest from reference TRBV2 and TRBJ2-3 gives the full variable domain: EPEVTQTPSHQVTQMGQEVILRCVPISNHLYFYWYRQILGQKVEFLVSFYNNEISEKSEIFDDQFSVERPDGSNFTLKIRSTKLEDSAMYFCASSQGLPRADTQYFGPGTRLTVL.

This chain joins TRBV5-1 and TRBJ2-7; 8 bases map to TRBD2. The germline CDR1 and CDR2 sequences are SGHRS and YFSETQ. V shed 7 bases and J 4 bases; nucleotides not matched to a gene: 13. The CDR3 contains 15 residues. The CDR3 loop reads CASSASGGRIYEQYF. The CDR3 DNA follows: TGCGCCAGCTCCGCGTCGGGCGGGAGGATTTACGAGCAGTACTTC.

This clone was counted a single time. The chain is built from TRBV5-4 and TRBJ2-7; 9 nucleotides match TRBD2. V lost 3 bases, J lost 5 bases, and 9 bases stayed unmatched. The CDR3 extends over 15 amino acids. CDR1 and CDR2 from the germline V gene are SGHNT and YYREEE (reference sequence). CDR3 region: CASSWSGTSRNEQYF. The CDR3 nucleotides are TGTGCCAGCAGCTGGTCCGGGACTAGCAGGAACGAGCAGTACTTC.

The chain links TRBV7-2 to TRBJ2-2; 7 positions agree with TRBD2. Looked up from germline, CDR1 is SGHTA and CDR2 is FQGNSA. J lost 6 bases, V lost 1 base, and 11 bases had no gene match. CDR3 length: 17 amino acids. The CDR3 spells CASSLVGGGRGSGELFF. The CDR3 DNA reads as TGTGCCAGCAGCTTAGTTGGGGGAGGGCGTGGGTCCGGGGAGCTGTTTTTT.

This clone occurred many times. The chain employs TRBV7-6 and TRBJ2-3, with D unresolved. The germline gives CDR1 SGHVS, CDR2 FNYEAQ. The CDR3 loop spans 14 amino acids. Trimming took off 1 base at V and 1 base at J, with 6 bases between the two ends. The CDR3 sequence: CASSLVQGTDTQYF. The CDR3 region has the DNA TGTGCCAGCAGCTTAGTGCAGGGCACAGATACGCAGTATTTT. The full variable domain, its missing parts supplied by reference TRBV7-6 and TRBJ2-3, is GAGVSQSPRYKVTKRGQDVALRCDPISGHVSLYWYRQALGQGPEFLTYFNYEAQQDKSGLPNDRFSAERPEGSISTLTIQRTEQRDSAMYRCASSLVQGTDTQYFGPGTRLTVL.

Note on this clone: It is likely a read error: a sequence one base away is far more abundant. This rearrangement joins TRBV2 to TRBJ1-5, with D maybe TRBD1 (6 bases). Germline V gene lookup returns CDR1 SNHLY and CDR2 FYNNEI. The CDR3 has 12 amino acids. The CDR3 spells CARSVGGGPQHF. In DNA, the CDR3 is TGTGCCAGAAGTGTGGGAGGGGGGCCCCAGCATTTT.

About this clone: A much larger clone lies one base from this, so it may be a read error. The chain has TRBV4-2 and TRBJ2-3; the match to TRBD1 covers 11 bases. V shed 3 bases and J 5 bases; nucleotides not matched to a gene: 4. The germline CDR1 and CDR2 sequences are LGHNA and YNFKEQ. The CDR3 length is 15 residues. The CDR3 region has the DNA TGTGCCAGCAGCCAGGGACAGGGGGTAGTAGATACGCAGTATTTT. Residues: CASSQGQGVVDTQYF.

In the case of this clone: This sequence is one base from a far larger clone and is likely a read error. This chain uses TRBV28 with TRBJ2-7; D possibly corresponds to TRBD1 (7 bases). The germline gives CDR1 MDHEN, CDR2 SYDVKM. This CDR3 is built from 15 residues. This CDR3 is CASSFSGGTAYERYF. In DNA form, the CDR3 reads TGTGCCAGCAGTTTCAGCGGAGGGACAGCCTACGAGCGGTACTTC.

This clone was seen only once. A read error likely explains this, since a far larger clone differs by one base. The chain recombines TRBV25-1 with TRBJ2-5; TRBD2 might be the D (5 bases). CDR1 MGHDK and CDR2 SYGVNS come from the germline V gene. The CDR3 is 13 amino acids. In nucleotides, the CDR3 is TGTGCCTGCAGTGGGCGCGGGCTTGAGACCCAGTACTTC. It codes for CACSGRGLETQYF.

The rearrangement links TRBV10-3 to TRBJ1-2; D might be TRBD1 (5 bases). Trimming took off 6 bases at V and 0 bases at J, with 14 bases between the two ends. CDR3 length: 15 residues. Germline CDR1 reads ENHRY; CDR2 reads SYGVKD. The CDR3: CAISSSGQTNYGYTF. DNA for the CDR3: TGTGCCATCAGCTCGTCAGGGCAGACTAACTATGGCTACACCTTC.

CDR3 protein: CASSTSGTKGTQYF. The CDR3 DNA follows: TGTGCCAGCTCAACATCCGGGACAAAGGGGACCCAGTACTTC. V gene TRBV18 combines with J gene TRBJ2-5; D possibly corresponds to TRBD1 (6 bases). The ends were cut back, 5 bases at V and 7 bases at J, with 17 bases in the middle. Germline V gives CDR1 KGHSH, CDR2 LQKENI. This CDR3 is 14 amino acids long.

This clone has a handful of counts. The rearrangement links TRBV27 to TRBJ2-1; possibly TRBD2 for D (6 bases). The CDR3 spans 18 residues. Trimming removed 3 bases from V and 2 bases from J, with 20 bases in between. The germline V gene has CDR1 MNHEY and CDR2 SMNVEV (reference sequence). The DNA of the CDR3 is TGTGCCAGCAGTTTGGGGGGAGAGGGAAGTGGAACCTACAATGAGCAGTTCTTC. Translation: CASSLGGEGSGTYNEQFF.

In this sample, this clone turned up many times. CDR3: CASSLVGGPTGTQYF. The CDR3 DNA reads TGTGCCAGCAGCTTAGTGGGGGGCCCGACGGGTACGCAGTATTTT. The chain recombines TRBV7-6 with TRBJ2-3, with D perhaps being TRBD1 or TRBD2 (6 bases each). Trimming removed 1 base from V and 8 bases from J, with 16 bases in between. CDR1 and CDR2 (germline): SGHVS, FNYEAQ. The CDR3 consists of 15 residues.